The 25 T cell receptor beta chains below were found in one sample sequenced in a study of regulatory T cells in long-lasting Graves disease. Time point specified: persistent/refractory GD, antithyroid drugs over 5 years with positive TRAb. PBMCs provided the RNA from which the TCR library was made. According to the study, TCR beta libraries were built with iRepertoire HTBI primers and CDR3-region Arm-PCR. TCRdb reprocessed the multiplex PCR reads via MiXCR and lists one record per CDR3 protein. The sample includes 400,000 to 600,000 distinct CDR3 sequences, 20% to 25% seen only once; the top ten take approximately 6.4%. Sequenced here: peripheral blood mononuclear cells (PBMCs), sampled when the disease was refractory, from a patient treated with antithyroid drugs. The receptors shown here come from a female donor with Graves disease.

The chain uses TRBV9 and TRBJ2-5; D uncertain. The CDR3 extends over 13 amino acids. In germline, CDR1 is SGDLS, CDR2 YYNGEE. Trimming stripped 3 bases from V and 4 bases from J, with 10 bases between. The CDR3 loop is CASSAPNGETQYF. In DNA, the CDR3 is TGTGCCAGCAGCGCCCCTAACGGAGAGACCCAGTACTTC.

This clonotype has ten or more counts. V is TRBV24-1 and J is TRBJ1-2; D not certain. There are 13 residues in the CDR3. Germline assignment: CDR1 KGHDR and CDR2 SFDVKD. Trimming took 5 bases from V and 6 from J, leaving 12 bases between them. CDR3 sequence (DNA): TGTGCCACCAGTGGGGTGGGAAGCCATGGCTACACCTTC. As protein: CATSGVGSHGYTF.

The chain recombines TRBV4-1 with TRBJ1-5; a weak D match, TRBD1 (5 bases). V lost 3 bases, J lost 4 bases, and 19 bases lay in between. Germline CDR1 reads MGHRA; CDR2 reads YSYEKL. This CDR3 comprises 17 residues. CDR3 sequence reads: CASSQVDPGRINQPQHF. In DNA, the CDR3 is TGCGCCAGCAGCCAGGTCGATCCGGGACGGATTAATCAGCCCCAGCATTTT.

In its sample, this clonotype was seen many times. This sequence joins TRBV12-3 or TRBV12-4 and TRBJ1-3; D perhaps matches TRBD1 (6 bases). The ends were cut back, 6 bases at V and 4 bases at J, with 10 bases in the middle. The CDR3 is 13 amino acids. DNA for the CDR3: TGTGCCAGCAGAGGGGGTTCGGGAAACACCATATATTTT. Its translation: CASRGGSGNTIYF.

This clonotype came up once. This chain uses TRBV5-1 with TRBJ2-2; possible D gene TRBD1, 5 bases. Germline V gene data show CDR1 as SGHRS and CDR2 as YFSETQ. This CDR3 is 18 amino acids long. V was trimmed by 4 bases and J by 6 bases, leaving 25 bases between them. The CDR3 loop is CASSTLLQGFSSAGELFF. DNA of the CDR3: TGCGCCAGCAGCACCCTCCTCCAGGGCTTCTCTTCCGCCGGGGAGCTGTTTTTT.

Of note for this clonotype: Compared with germline, one end of the junction differs, possibly owing to a read error. The chain combines TRBV19 with TRBJ2-2, with D perhaps TRBD2 (7 bases). The CDR3 loop spans 16 amino acids. Germline CDR1 and CDR2: LNHDA and SQIVND (reference sequence). CDR3 coding DNA: TGTGGCAGTAGGAGGGGGGGGAGGTCGAACACCGGGGAGCTGTTTTTT. Translating gives CGSRRGGRSNTGELFF.

J is TRBJ1-1 and V is TRBV19, with TRBD1 matching over 11 bases. The CDR3 consists of 16 residues. CDR1 is LNHDA and CDR2 is SQIVND in the germline V gene (reference sequence). The V segment lost 3 bases and the J segment 0 bases; nucleotides outside the gene matches: 3. The DNA of the CDR3 is TGTGCCAGTAGTATCGGGACAGGGGGTATGAACACTGAAGCTTTCTTT. This codes for CASSIGTGGMNTEAFF.

This clonotype was seen many times. The chain uses TRBV5-5 and TRBJ2-5; 8 bases align to TRBD2. There are 15 residues in the CDR3. V trimming: 4 bases; J trimming: 4 bases; junction bases outside the gene matches: 9. From germline, CDR1 is SGHKS and CDR2 YYEKEE (reference sequence). The CDR3 region is CASSTGTRDAETQYF. The CDR3, as DNA: TGTGCCAGCAGCACCGGGACTAGGGATGCAGAGACCCAGTACTTC.

The chain uses TRBV12-3 or TRBV12-4 and TRBJ2-2, with TRBD1 as a possible D gene (5 bases). V lost 1 base and J 1 base, leaving 10 bases between the germline ends. The CDR3 has 16 amino acids. The CDR3 loop is CASSLEGAGNTGELFF. CDR3 bases: TGTGCCAGCAGTTTAGAAGGGGCAGGGAACACCGGGGAGCTGTTTTTT.

This clonotype was seen a handful of times. CDR3 residues: CASTSVGGANEQFF. The DNA for the CDR3 is TGTGCCAGCACCTCCGTCGGAGGTGCCAATGAGCAGTTCTTC. V usage is TRBV28 and J usage is TRBJ2-1; D possibly corresponds to TRBD2 (5 bases). Germline CDR1 is MDHEN and CDR2 is SYDVKM. V lost 7 bases and J lost 6, with 16 bases in between. CDR3 length: 14 residues.

The rearrangement links TRBV20-1 to TRBJ2-3; TRBD2 matches at 9 bases. The trim removed 1 base at V and 5 bases at J, leaving 16 bases unmatched. In germline, CDR1 is DFQATT, CDR2 SNEGSKA (reference sequence). The CDR3 is 18 residues long. CDR3 sequence (DNA): TGCAGTGCTAGAGCGCCACCGATCGTAGCGGGAGCGCGAGATACGCAGTATTTT. This encodes CSARAPPIVAGARDTQYF.

Only a few counts were recorded for this clonotype. This rearrangement joins TRBV28 to TRBJ1-5, with D tentatively TRBD1 (6 bases). The germline CDR1 and CDR2 sequences are MDHEN and SYDVKM. This CDR3 region has 13 residues. V lost 3 bases and J 7 bases, leaving 10 bases between the germline ends. The CDR3 DNA follows: TGTGCCAGCAGTTTCCAGGGGTTCCAGCCCCAGCATTTT. Its translation: CASSFQGFQPQHF.

This clonotype was observed a handful of times. V and J are TRBV29-1 and TRBJ2-7, with 9 bases lining up with TRBD2. Germline V CDR1 and CDR2: SQVTM, ANQGSEA. J was trimmed by 5 bases and V by 1 base; bases with no gene match: 6. CDR3 size: 14 residues. The CDR3 DNA sequence: TGCAGCGTTGAAGGAGGGACTAGCATCAACGAGCAGTACTTC. This gives the protein CSVEGGTSINEQYF.

This clonotype was counted a few times. This chain uses TRBV27 with TRBJ2-3, with 10 bases matching TRBD2. The CDR3 length is 16 residues. Germline V gene lookup returns CDR1 MNHEY and CDR2 SMNVEV (reference sequence). Trimming cost V 5 bases and J 4 bases; bases outside gene matches: 9. CDR3 coding DNA: TGTGCCAGCAGTGGTAGCGGGACTAGCGCCCCAGATACGCAGTATTTT. Its protein product is CASSGSGTSAPDTQYF.

The chain uses TRBV10-3 and TRBJ2-1; D is perhaps TRBD1 or TRBD2 (5 bases each). This CDR3 is 16 amino acids long. With 0 bases removed from V and 5 bases from J, the gap between germline ends came to 14 bases. CDR1 ENHRY and CDR2 SYGVKD come from the germline V gene. The CDR3 nucleotides read TGTGCCATCAGTGAGTCGGGAGCAGGGATCGACAATGAGCAGTTCTTC. Its protein product is CAISESGAGIDNEQFF.

This chain links TRBV19 with TRBJ1-1; D call uncertain. Trimming took 7 bases from V and 3 from J, leaving 18 bases between them. Germline loops: CDR1 LNHDA, CDR2 SQIVND (reference sequence). This CDR3 comprises 15 residues. CDR3 loop: CASTSLSFEDTEAFF. Here the CDR3 DNA reads TGTGCCAGTACCTCACTCTCTTTCGAGGACACTGAAGCTTTCTTT.

This clonotype has ten or more counts. V gene TRBV6-1 combines with J gene TRBJ1-2; 10 nucleotides line up with TRBD1. Per germline, CDR1 MNHNS and CDR2 SASEGT. There are 13 residues in the CDR3. The trim removed 5 bases at V and 6 bases at J, leaving 3 bases unmatched. The CDR3 sequence: CASSRQGADGYTF. The CDR3 region has the DNA TGTGCCAGCAGTAGACAGGGGGCGGATGGCTACACCTTC.

This clonotype has more than one count but fewer than ten. The chain has TRBV20-1 and TRBJ1-5; D is undetermined. Germline CDR1 and CDR2: DFQATT and SNEGSKA (reference sequence). The CDR3 is 15 amino acids. The V and J ends lost 3 bases and 3 bases respectively, with 15 bases between them. CDR3 nucleotides: TGCAGTGCTAGGGACCTGGGGATAATCAATCAGCCCCAGCATTTT. This codes for CSARDLGIINQPQHF.

The rearrangement links TRBV14 to TRBJ2-5, with 9 nucleotides matching TRBD2. CDR3 length: 17 amino acids. J lost 2 bases, V lost 1 base, and 8 bases had no gene match. Germline V CDR1 and CDR2: SGHDN, FVKESK. The chain's CDR3 is CASSQVFGRGGQETQYF. The CDR3 nucleotides are TGTGCCAGCAGCCAAGTATTCGGGCGGGGGGGACAAGAGACCCAGTACTTC.

This clonotype was recorded at least ten times. This chain uses TRBV2 with TRBJ1-1; D ambiguous. The CDR3 sequence is 16 residues long. V gave up 0 bases and J gave up 6 bases, with 17 bases separating them. Germline V CDR1 and CDR2: SNHLY, FYNNEI. CDR3 nucleotide sequence: TGTGCCAGCAGTGAAGCGGTTCTCGACCCTTTTTCTGAAGCTTTCTTT. Translating it yields CASSEAVLDPFSEAFF.

Many counts were recorded for this clonotype. J is TRBJ2-5 and V is TRBV2; D tentatively reads TRBD1 or TRBD2 (5 bases each). The V end was cut by 5 bases, the J end by 5 bases, with 18 bases between. The CDR3 loop spans 15 amino acids. Germline CDR1 is SNHLY and CDR2 is FYNNEI. CDR3: CASSQSNDRGETQYF. CDR3 nucleotide sequence: TGTGCCAGCAGTCAATCAAATGACAGAGGGGAGACCCAGTACTTC.

This clonotype was counted many times. The chain joins TRBV11-2 to TRBJ2-2, with TRBD2 matching over 7 bases. Losses at the gene ends were 5 bases for V and 5 bases for J; bases not matched to a gene: 11. CDR3 length equals 16 residues. The germline V gene has CDR1 SGHAT and CDR2 FQNNGV. CDR3 coding DNA: TGTGCCAGCAGCCCACCGGGACGGCGGGAGACCGGGGAGCTGTTTTTT. This translates into CASSPPGRRETGELFF.

The V call is TRBV28, the J call TRBJ2-3; 10 bases map to TRBD2. V was clipped by 8 bases and J by 2 bases; unmatched bases: 7. The CDR3 is 15 amino acids. Per the germline V gene, CDR1 is MDHEN and CDR2 is SYDVKM. The CDR3 DNA sequence: TGTGCCAGCTCTCCAGCGGGAGGGCCCACAGATACGCAGTATTTT. Its translation: CASSPAGGPTDTQYF.

This clonotype was seen more than once but under ten times. A much more abundant neighbour one base away suggests this may be a read error. This chain joins TRBV28 and TRBJ1-1, with a weak D call TRBD1 (5 bases). Per germline, CDR1 MDHEN and CDR2 SYDVKM. The CDR3 length is 14 residues. The DNA of the CDR3 is TGTGCCAGCAGTTTACCCACCGGGGCGACTGAAGCTTCCTTT. Protein sequence: CASSLPTGATEASF.

A word on this clonotype: Since a much larger clone is just one base distant, this may be a read error. The chain recombines TRBV20-1 with TRBJ2-4; D assignment may be TRBD1 or TRBD2 (6 bases each). The CDR3 contains 13 residues. Per the germline V gene, CDR1 is DFQATT and CDR2 is SNEGSKA (reference sequence). The CDR3 nucleotides are TGCAGTGCTGACACAAGGGGGGAAAACATTCCGTACTTC. Encoded protein: CSADTRGENIPYF.